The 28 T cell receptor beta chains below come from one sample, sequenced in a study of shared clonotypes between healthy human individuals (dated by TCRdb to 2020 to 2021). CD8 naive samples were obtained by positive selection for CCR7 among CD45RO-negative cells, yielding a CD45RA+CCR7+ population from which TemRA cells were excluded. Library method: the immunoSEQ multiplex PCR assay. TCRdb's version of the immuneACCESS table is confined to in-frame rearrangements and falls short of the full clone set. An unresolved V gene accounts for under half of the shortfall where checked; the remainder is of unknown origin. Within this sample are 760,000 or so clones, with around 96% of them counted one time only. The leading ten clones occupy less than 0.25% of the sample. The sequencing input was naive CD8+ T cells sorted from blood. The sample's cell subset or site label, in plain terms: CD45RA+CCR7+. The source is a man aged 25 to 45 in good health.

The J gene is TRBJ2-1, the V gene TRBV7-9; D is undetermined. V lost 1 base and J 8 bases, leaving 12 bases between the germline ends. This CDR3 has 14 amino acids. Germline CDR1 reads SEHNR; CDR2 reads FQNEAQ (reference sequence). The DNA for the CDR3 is TGTGCCAGCAGCTTAGAAGCCCTACTACATGAGCAGTTCTTC. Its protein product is CASSLEALLHEQFF.

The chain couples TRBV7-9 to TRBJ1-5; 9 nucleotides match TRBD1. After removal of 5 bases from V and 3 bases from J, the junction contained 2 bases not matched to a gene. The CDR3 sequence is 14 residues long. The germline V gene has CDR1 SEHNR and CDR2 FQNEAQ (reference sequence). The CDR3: CASSRTGANQPQHF. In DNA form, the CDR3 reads TGTGCCAGCAGCCGGACAGGGGCCAATCAGCCCCAGCATTTT.

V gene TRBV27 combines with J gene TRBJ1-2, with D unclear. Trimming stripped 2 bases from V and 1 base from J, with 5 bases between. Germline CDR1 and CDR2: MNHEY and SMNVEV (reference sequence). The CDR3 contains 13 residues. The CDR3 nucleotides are TGTGCCAGCAGTTTACAGATTAACTATGGCTACACCTTC. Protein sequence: CASSLQINYGYTF.

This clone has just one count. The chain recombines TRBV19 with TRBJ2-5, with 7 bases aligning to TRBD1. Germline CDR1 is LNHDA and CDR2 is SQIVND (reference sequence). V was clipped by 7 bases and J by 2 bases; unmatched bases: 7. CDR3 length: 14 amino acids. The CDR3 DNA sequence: TGTGCCAGTACCCCAGGGACAGAACAAGAGACCCAGTACTTC. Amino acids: CASTPGTEQETQYF. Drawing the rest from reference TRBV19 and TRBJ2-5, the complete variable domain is DGGITQSPKYLFRKEGQNVTLSCEQNLNHDAMYWYRQDPGQGLRLIYYSQIVNDFQKGDIAEGYSVSREKKESFPLTVTSAQKNPTAFYLCASTPGTEQETQYFGPGTRLLVL.

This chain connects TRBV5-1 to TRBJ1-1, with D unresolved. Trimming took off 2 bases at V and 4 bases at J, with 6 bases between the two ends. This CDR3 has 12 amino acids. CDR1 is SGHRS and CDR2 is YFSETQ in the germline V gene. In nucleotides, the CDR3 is TGCGCCAGCAGCTTAATAGGCACTGAAGCTTTCTTT. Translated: CASSLIGTEAFF.

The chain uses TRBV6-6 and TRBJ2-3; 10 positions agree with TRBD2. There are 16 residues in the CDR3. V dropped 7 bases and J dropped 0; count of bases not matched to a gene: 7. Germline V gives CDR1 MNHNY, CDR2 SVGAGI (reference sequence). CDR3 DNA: TGTGCCAGCATTGCGGGACTAGCGTATAGCACAGATACGCAGTATTTT. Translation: CASIAGLAYSTDTQYF.

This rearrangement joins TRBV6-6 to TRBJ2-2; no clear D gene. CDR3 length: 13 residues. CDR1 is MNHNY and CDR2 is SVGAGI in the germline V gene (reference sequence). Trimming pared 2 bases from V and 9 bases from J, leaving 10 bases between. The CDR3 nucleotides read TGTGCCAGCAGTTACGGTCAATTCCGGGAGCTGTTTTTT. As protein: CASSYGQFRELFF.

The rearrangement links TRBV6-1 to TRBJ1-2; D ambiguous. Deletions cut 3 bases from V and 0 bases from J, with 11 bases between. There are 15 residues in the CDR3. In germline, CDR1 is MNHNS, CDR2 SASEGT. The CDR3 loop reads CASSERPGANYGYTF. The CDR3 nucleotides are TGTGCCAGCAGTGAGAGACCCGGAGCTAACTATGGCTACACCTTC.

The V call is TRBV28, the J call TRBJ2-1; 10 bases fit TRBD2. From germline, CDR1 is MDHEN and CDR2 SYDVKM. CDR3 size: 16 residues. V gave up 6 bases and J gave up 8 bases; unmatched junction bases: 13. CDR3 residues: CASSAGLAFSGHEQFF. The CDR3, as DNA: TGTGCCAGCAGCGCGGGACTAGCGTTCTCTGGGCATGAGCAGTTCTTC.

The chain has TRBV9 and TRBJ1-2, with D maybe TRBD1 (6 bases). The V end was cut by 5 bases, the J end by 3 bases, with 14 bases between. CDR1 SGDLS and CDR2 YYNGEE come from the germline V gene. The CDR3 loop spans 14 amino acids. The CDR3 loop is CASSPGAHDYGYTF. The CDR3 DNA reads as TGTGCCAGCAGTCCGGGGGCGCACGACTATGGCTACACCTTC.

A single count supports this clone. CDR3 amino acids: CASSSPRGYFYEQYF. The CDR3 bases are TGTGCCAGCTCTTCCCCCAGGGGGTATTTTTACGAGCAGTACTTC. V usage is TRBV2 and J usage is TRBJ2-7; 7 nucleotides agree with TRBD1. The ends lost 8 bases at V and 4 bases at J; junction bases unmatched: 14. From germline, CDR1 is SNHLY and CDR2 FYNNEI. The CDR3 sequence is 15 residues long.

CDR3 amino acids: CASSKKKREVINEQFF. CDR3 DNA sequence: TGCGCCAGCAGCAAAAAAAAGCGGGAGGTTATCAATGAGCAGTTCTTC. The J gene is TRBJ2-1, the V gene TRBV5-1; 9 bases match TRBD2. The germline V gene has CDR1 SGHRS and CDR2 YFSETQ. With 4 bases clipped from V and 6 bases from J, the junction kept 11 bases outside the gene matches. The CDR3 is made up of 16 amino acids.

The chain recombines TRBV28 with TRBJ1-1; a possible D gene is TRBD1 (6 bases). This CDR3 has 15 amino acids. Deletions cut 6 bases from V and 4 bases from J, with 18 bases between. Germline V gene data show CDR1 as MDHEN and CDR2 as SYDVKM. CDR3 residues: CASSLRGGRATEAFF. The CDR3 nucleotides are TGTGCCAGCAGCTTACGAGGGGGACGTGCCACTGAAGCTTTCTTT.

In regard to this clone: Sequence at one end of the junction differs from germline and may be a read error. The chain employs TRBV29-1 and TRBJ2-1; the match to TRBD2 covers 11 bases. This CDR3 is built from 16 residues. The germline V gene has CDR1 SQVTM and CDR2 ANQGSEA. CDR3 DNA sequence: TGCAGCGTTGAAGATTATAGCGGGAGGGAATACAGTGAGCAGTTCTTC. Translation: CSVEDYSGREYSEQFF.

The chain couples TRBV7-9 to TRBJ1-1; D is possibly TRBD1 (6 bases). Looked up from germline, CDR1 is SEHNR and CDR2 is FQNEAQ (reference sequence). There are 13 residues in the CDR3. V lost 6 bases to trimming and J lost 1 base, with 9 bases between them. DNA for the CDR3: TGTGCCAGCAGACCCAGGGGGAACACTGAAGCTTTCTTT. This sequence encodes CASRPRGNTEAFF.

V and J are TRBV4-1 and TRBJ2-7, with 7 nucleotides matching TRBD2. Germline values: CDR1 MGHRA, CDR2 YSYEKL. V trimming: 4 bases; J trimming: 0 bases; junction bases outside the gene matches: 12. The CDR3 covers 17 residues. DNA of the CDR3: TGCGCCAGCAGCCCCGGGGGTCTAGCGGCTACCTCCTACGAGCAGTACTTC. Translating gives CASSPGGLAATSYEQYF.

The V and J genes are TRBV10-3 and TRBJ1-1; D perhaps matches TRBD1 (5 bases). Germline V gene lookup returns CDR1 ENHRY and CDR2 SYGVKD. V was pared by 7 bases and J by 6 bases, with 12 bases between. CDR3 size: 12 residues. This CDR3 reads CAITGGGSEAFF. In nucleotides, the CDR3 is TGTGCCATCACCGGCGGGGGTTCTGAAGCTTTCTTT.

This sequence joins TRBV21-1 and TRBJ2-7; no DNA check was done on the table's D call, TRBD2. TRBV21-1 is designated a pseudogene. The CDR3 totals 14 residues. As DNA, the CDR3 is TGTGCCAGCAGCAAACACGGGAACTCCTACGAGCAGTACTTC. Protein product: CASSKHGNSYEQYF.

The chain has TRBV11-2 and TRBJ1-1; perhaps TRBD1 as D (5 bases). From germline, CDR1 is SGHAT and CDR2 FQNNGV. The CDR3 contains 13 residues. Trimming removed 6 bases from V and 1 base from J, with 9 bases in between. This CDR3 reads CASSSGANTEAFF. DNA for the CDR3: TGTGCCAGCAGTTCCGGGGCGAACACTGAAGCTTTCTTT. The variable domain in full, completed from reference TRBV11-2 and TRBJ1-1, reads EAGVAQSPRYKIIEKRQSVAFWCNPISGHATLYWYQQILGQGPKLLIQFQNNGVVDDSQLPKDRFSAERLKGVDSTLKIQPAKLEDSAVYLCASSSGANTEAFFGQGTRLTVV.

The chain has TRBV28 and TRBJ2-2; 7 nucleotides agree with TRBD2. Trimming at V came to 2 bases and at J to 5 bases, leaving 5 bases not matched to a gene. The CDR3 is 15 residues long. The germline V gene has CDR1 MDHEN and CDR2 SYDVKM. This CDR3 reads CASSLRVSGTGELFF. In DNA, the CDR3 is TGTGCCAGCAGTTTAAGGGTTAGCGGGACCGGGGAGCTGTTTTTT.

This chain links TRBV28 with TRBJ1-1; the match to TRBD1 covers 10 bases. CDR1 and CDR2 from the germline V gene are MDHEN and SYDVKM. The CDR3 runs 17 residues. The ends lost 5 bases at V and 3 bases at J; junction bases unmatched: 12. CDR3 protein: CASSPRQGAIVDTEAFF. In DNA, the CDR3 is TGTGCCAGCAGTCCACGACAGGGGGCTATCGTAGACACTGAAGCTTTCTTT.

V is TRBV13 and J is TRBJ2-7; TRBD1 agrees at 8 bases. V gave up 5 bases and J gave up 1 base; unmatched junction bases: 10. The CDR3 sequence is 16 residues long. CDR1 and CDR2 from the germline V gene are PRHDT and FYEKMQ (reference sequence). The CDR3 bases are TGTGCCAGCAGCCCTACAGGGGGTGTTGTATCCTACGAGCAGTACTTC. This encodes CASSPTGGVVSYEQYF.

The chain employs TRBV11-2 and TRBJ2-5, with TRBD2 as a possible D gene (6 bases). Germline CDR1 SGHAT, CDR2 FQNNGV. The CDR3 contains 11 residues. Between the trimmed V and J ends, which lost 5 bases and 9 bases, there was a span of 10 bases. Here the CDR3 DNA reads TGTGCCAGCAGCGTCAGGGAGGCCCAGTACTTC. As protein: CASSVREAQYF.

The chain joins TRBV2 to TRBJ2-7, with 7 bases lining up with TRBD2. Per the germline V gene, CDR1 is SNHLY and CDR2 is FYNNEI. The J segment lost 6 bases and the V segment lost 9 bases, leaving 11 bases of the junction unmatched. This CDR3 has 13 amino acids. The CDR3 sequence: CASAGGDPAEQYF. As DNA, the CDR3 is TGTGCCAGTGCTGGGGGGGACCCCGCCGAGCAGTACTTC.

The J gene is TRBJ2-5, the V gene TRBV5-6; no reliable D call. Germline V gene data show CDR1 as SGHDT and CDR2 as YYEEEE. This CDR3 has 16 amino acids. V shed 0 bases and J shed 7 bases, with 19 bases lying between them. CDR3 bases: TGTGCCAGCAGCTTGGAGCCGGCGACTTCGGCGAGGACCCAGTACTTC. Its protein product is CASSLEPATSARTQYF. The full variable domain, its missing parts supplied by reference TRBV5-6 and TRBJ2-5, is DAGVTQSPTHLIKTRGQQVTLRCSPKSGHDTVSWYQQALGQGPQFIFQYYEEEERQRGNFPDRFSGHQFPNYSSELNVNALLLGDSALYLCASSLEPATSARTQYFGPGTRLLVL.

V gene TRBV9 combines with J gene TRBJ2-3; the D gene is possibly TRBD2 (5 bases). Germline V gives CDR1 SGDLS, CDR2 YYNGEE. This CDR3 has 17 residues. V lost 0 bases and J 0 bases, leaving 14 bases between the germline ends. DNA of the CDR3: TGTGCCAGCAGCGTAGAAGTGGGAGCCACGAGCACAGATACGCAGTATTTT. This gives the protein CASSVEVGATSTDTQYF.

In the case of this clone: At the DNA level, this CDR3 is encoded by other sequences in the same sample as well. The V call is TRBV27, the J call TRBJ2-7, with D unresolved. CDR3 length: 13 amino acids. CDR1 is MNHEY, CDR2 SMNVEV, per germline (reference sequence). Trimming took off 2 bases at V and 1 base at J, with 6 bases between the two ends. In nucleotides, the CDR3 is TGTGCCAGCAGTTTAAGGGTATCCTACGAGCAGTACTTC. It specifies CASSLRVSYEQYF.

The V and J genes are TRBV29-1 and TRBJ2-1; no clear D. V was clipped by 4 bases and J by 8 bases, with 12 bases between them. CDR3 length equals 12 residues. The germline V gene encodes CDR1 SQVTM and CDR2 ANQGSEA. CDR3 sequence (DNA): TGCAGCGTTGTTAGTCGTTCGTATGAGCAGTTCTTC. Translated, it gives CSVVSRSYEQFF.